The 7 T cell receptor beta chains listed next were all sequenced from one sample in a study of cytomegalovirus exposure and HLA in healthy donors. Primers for the PCR totalled 60 Vbeta and 13 Jbeta. Generated by immunoSEQ multiplex PCR, the TCRdb table keeps only in-frame clones and is missing some. Of about 130,000 clones in the sample, around two thirds were seen once. Sequencing used PBMCs. The origin of the receptors is a man younger than 30 in good health and CMV-seropositive.

This clone was seen once. The chain joins TRBV7-8 to TRBJ2-7, with D hard to call. The length of the CDR3 is 13 residues. Deletions cut 5 bases from V and 3 bases from J, with 11 bases between. The V gene's germline CDR1 is SGHVS and CDR2 FQNEAQ. CDR3 nucleotides: TGTGCCAGCAGCCCGAGACTCAGCTACGAGCAGTACTTC. It is translated as CASSPRLSYEQYF.

The rearrangement links TRBV9 to TRBJ1-2, with D maybe TRBD1 (5 bases). CDR3 length equals 12 residues. Germline V gives CDR1 SGDLS, CDR2 YYNGEE. Trimming left V 0 bases short and J 7 bases short, with 7 bases between. Here the CDR3 reads CASSVVRGGYTF. The DNA of the CDR3 is TGTGCCAGCAGCGTAGTAAGGGGTGGCTACACCTTC.

V and J are TRBV4-1 and TRBJ1-1; D remains ambiguous. The CDR3 runs 14 residues. Germline V gene lookup returns CDR1 MGHRA and CDR2 YSYEKL. Trimming pared 4 bases from V and 2 bases from J, leaving 11 bases between. The CDR3 sequence is CASSPRLKNTEAFF. CDR3 nucleotide sequence: TGCGCCAGCAGCCCCAGACTGAAAAACACTGAAGCTTTCTTT.

This clone turned up a few times. The chain links TRBV7-8 to TRBJ2-3; a possible D gene is TRBD2 (6 bases). The CDR3 has 16 residues. Trimming took 2 bases from V and 4 from J, leaving 16 bases between them. CDR1 is SGHVS, CDR2 FQNEAQ, per germline. The DNA for the CDR3 is TGTGCCAGCAGCTTAAAGACTAGTCGAAACTCAGATACGCAGTATTTT. This translates into CASSLKTSRNSDTQYF.

The chain combines TRBV6-1 with TRBJ1-5; a weak D match, TRBD1 (5 bases). CDR1 and CDR2 from the germline V gene are MNHNS and SASEGT. Trimming shortened V by 1 base and J by 11 bases, and 12 bases separated the two germline ends. CDR3 size: 13 residues. The CDR3 sequence is CASSEETGTSQHF. CDR3 DNA sequence: TGTGCCAGCAGTGAAGAAACAGGCACGTCCCAGCATTTT.

This sequence joins TRBV11-2 and TRBJ1-1, with a weak D call TRBD1 (6 bases). V gave up 4 bases and J gave up 4 bases, with 19 bases separating them. The V gene's germline CDR1 is SGHAT and CDR2 FQNNGV. The CDR3 loop spans 16 amino acids. DNA for the CDR3: TGTGCCAGCAGCTCTAACACCGGGGGGCGGGGCACTGAAGCTTTCTTT. Its translation: CASSSNTGGRGTEAFF.

V and J are TRBV6-5 and TRBJ2-1; D is perhaps TRBD2 (5 bases). The CDR3 totals 16 residues. V lost 0 bases to trimming and J lost 1 base, with 10 bases between them. Germline lookup yields CDR1 MNHEY and CDR2 SVGAGI. The CDR3, as DNA: TGTGCCAGCAGTTACTCAGCTAGCAGATCCTACAATGAGCAGTTCTTC. Translated: CASSYSASRSYNEQFF.